This record concerns one TCR beta chain sequence. This sample was included in a study of control samples from healthy donors and cancer patients. Repertoires were generated with immunoSEQ multiplex PCR, while TCRdb's copy carries only in-frame clones and drops some. This table holds approximately 97,000 clones, 80% to 95% found once. Sequenced material: blood. The clonotype was recovered from a human donor in good health. The donor label of this sample is uncertain.

The CDR3 loop is CASSLVSAGLKANEQFF. CDR3 nucleotides: TGTGCCAGCAGCTTGGTTTCTGCGGGGTTAAAAGCCAATGAGCAGTTCTTC. The chain links TRBV11-2 to TRBJ2-1; D is perhaps TRBD2 (6 bases). The ends were cut back, 3 bases at V and 6 bases at J, with 21 bases in the middle. Germline loops: CDR1 SGHAT, CDR2 FQNNGV. The CDR3 spans 17 residues. The full variable domain, completed using reference TRBV11-2 and TRBJ2-1, is EAGVAQSPRYKIIEKRQSVAFWCNPISGHATLYWYQQILGQGPKLLIQFQNNGVVDDSQLPKDRFSAERLKGVDSTLKIQPAKLEDSAVYLCASSLVSAGLKANEQFFGPGTRLTVL.